These 9 T cell receptor beta chains were sequenced from one sample in a study of cytomegalovirus exposure and HLA in healthy donors. TCRdb keeps only in-frame clones here, not all; method: immunoSEQ multiplex PCR. Of some 240,000 clones listed, approximately 86% are singletons. Sequenced material: PBMCs. The receptor set was obtained from a woman aged 25 to 45 in good health and CMV-seropositive.

The rearrangement joins TRBV28 to TRBJ1-1, with D possibly matching TRBD1 (5 bases). V was clipped by 4 bases and J by 7 bases, with 10 bases between them. The germline gives CDR1 MDHEN, CDR2 SYDVKM. The CDR3 has 12 residues. CDR3 DNA sequence: TGTGCCAGCAGTTCCAGGGCAGGTGAAGCTTTCTTT. Amino acid sequence: CASSSRAGEAFF.

The genes are TRBV11-3 and TRBJ2-7, with TRBD1 identical over 7 bases. This CDR3 region has 14 residues. V gave up 5 bases and J gave up 2 bases; unmatched junction bases: 6. Germline V gene data show CDR1 as SGHNT and CDR2 as YENEEA. DNA for the CDR3: TGTGCCAGCAGCGCTCGACAGGGACCCTACGAGCAGTACTTC. As protein: CASSARQGPYEQYF.

The chain uses TRBV19 and TRBJ2-7, with TRBD2 matching over 9 bases. The CDR3 is 14 residues long. The germline CDR1 and CDR2 sequences are LNHDA and SQIVND (reference sequence). V lost 6 bases, J lost 5 bases, and 8 bases stayed unmatched. This chain's CDR3 is CASSFSGSLNEQYF. In nucleotides, the CDR3 is TGTGCCAGTAGCTTTAGCGGGAGTCTCAACGAGCAGTACTTC.

The CDR3 sequence is CASSSEQGSAFF. The CDR3 nucleotides are TGCGCCAGCAGCTCGGAGCAGGGTTCAGCTTTCTTT. This chain links TRBV5-1 with TRBJ1-1, with a tentative D call TRBD1 (5 bases). V was trimmed by 3 bases and J by 10 bases, leaving 13 bases between them. Looked up from germline, CDR1 is SGHRS and CDR2 is YFSETQ. There are 12 residues in the CDR3.

The rearrangement links TRBV28 to TRBJ1-1; tentative D call: TRBD1 (6 bases). V lost 5 bases and J lost 1, with 11 bases in between. The CDR3 length is 14 residues. CDR1 MDHEN and CDR2 SYDVKM come from the germline V gene. CDR3: CASSERGGNTEAFF. The CDR3 region has the DNA TGTGCCAGCAGTGAAAGAGGGGGGAACACTGAAGCTTTCTTT.

The rearrangement joins TRBV11-2 to TRBJ2-7; maybe TRBD1 (6 bases). Germline V CDR1 and CDR2: SGHAT, FQNNGV. Trimming took 3 bases from V and 2 from J, leaving 20 bases between them. The CDR3 spans 17 residues. The CDR3 coding sequence is TGTGCCAGCAGCTTCCTGAGAGGGGGAACCAAAACCTACGAGCAGTACTTC. Its protein product is CASSFLRGGTKTYEQYF.

The chain has TRBV5-1 and TRBJ2-1; TRBD1 matches at 10 bases. From germline, CDR1 is SGHRS and CDR2 YFSETQ. Losses at the gene ends were 4 bases for V and 1 base for J; bases not matched to a gene: 5. CDR3 length: 16 residues. The DNA of the CDR3 is TGCGCCAGCAGCCTAGGACAGGGGGGGTCCTACAATGAGCAGTTCTTC. Its translation: CASSLGQGGSYNEQFF.

The chain combines TRBV21-1 with TRBJ2-3; no check of the table's D call, TRBD2, against the DNA was made. TRBV21-1 is a pseudogene. The CDR3 is 20 amino acids. Here the CDR3 DNA reads TGTGCCAGCAGCAACGTAACACGTTCGGCGGAAGTAACAAGCACAGATACGCAGTATTTT. Its translation: CASSNVTRSAEVTSTDTQYF.

V and J are TRBV7-6 and TRBJ2-5, with unresolved D. Trimming stripped 4 bases from V and 5 bases from J, with 14 bases between. Germline CDR1 and CDR2: SGHVS and FNYEAQ. CDR3 length equals 14 residues. The CDR3 DNA follows: TGTGCCAGCAGCTCCCTCGTACCAGCGGAGACCCAGTACTTC. It translates to CASSSLVPAETQYF.